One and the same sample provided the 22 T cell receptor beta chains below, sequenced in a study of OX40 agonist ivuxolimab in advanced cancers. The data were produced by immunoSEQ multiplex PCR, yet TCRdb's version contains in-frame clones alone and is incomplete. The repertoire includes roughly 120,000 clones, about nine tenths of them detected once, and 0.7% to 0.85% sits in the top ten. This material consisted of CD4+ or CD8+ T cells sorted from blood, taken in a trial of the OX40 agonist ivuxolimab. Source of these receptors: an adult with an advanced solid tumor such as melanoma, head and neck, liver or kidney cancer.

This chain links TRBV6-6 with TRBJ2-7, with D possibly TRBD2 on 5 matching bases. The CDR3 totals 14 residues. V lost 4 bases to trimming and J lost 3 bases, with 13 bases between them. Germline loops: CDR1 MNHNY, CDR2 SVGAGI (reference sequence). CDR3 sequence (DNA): TGTGCCAGCAGTTTCTCGGGAAGAATCTACGAGCAGTACTTC. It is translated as CASSFSGRIYEQYF.

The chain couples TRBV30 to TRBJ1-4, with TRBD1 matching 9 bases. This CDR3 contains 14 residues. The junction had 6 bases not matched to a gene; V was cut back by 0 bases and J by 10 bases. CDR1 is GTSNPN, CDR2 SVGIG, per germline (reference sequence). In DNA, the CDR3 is TGTGCCTGGAGTGTAAACAGGGGGCAGGGAAAACTGTTTTTT. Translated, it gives CAWSVNRGQGKLFF.

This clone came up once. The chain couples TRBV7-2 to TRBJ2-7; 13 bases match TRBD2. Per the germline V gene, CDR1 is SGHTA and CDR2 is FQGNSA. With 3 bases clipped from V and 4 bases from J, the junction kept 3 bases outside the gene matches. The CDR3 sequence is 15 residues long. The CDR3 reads CASSFGTSGTYEQYF. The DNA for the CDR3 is TGTGCCAGCAGCTTCGGGACTAGCGGGACGTACGAGCAGTACTTC.

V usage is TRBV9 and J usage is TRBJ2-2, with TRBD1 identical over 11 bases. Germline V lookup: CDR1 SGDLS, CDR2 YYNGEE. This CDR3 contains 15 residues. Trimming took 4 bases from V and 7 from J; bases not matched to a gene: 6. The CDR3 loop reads CASSRDRGRVGELFF. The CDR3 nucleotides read TGTGCCAGCAGCAGGGACAGGGGGAGGGTCGGGGAGCTGTTTTTT.

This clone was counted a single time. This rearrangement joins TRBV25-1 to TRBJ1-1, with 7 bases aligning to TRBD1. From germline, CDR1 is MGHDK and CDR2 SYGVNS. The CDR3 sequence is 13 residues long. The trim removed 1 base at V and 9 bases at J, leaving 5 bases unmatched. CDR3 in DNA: TGTGCCAGCAGTGAATCCTGGGACAGCAAAGCTTTCTTT. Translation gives CASSESWDSKAFF.

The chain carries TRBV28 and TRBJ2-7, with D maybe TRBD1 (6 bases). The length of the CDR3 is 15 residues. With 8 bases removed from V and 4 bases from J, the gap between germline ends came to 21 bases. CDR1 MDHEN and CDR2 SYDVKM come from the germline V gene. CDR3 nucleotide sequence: TGTGCCAGCCTATCAATCCGGGACATGGCATACGAGCAGTACTTC. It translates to CASLSIRDMAYEQYF.

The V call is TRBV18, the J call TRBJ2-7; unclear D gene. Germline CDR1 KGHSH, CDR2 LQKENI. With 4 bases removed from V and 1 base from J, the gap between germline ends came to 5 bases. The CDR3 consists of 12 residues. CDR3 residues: CASSRQSYEQYF. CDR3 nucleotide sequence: TGTGCCAGCTCACGTCAATCCTACGAGCAGTACTTC.

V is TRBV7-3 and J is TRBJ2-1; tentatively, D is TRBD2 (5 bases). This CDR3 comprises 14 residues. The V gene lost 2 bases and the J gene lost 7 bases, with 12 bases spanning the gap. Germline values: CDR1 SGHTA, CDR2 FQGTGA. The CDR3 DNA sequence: TGTGCCAGCAGCTTAGGGTTAGCGCCGAATGAGCAGTTCTTC. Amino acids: CASSLGLAPNEQFF.

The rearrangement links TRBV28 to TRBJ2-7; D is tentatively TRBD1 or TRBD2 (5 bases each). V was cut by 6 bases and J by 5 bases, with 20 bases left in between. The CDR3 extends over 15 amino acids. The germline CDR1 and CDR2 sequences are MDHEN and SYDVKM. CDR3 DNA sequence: TGTGCCAGCAGCCCGTTCGGGGCTGAGGACCACGAGCAGTACTTC. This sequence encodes CASSPFGAEDHEQYF.

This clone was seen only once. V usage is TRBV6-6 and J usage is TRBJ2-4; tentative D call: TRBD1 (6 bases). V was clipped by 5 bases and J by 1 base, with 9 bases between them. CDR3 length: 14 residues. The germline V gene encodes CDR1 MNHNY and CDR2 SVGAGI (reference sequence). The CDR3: CASSPQGAKNIQYF. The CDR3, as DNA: TGTGCCAGCAGTCCCCAGGGGGCCAAAAACATTCAGTACTTC.

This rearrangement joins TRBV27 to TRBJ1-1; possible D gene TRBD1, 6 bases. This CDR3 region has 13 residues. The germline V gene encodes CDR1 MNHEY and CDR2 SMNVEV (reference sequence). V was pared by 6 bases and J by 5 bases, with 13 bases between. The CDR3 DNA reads TGTGCCAGCAGGAGAGGGGGAGGAACTGAAGCTTTCTTT. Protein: CASRRGGGTEAFF.

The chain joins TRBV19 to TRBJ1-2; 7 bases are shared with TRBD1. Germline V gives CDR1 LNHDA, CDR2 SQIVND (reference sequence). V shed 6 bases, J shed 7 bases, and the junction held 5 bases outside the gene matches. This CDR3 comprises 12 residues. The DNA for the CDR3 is TGTGCCAGTAGCCTTGGGACAGCTGGCTACACCTTC. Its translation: CASSLGTAGYTF.

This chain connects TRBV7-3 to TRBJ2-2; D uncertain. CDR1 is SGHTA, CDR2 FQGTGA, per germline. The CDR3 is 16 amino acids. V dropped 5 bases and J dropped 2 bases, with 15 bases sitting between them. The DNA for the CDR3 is TGTGCCAGCAGCCAATTCGACTTCCCCAACACCGGGGAGCTGTTTTTT. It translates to CASSQFDFPNTGELFF.

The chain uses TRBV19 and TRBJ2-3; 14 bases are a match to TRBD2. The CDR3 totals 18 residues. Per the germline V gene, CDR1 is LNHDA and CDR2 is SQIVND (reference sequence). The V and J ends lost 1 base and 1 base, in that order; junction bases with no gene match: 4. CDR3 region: CASSIGGLAGVGTDTQYF. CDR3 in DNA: TGTGCCAGTAGTATAGGGGGACTAGCGGGAGTGGGCACAGATACGCAGTATTTT.

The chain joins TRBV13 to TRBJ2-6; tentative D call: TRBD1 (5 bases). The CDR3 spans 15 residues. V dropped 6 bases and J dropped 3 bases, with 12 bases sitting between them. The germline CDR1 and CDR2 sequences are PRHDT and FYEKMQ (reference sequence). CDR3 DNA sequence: TGTGCCAGCAGTTTAAGGGGAAGTGGGGCCAACGTCCTGACTTTC. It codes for CASSLRGSGANVLTF. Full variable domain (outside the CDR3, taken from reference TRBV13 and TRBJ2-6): AAGVIQSPRHLIKEKRETATLKCYPIPRHDTVYWYQQGPGQDPQFLISFYEKMQSDKGSIPDRFSAQQFSDYHSELNMSSLELGDSALYFCASSLRGSGANVLTFGAGSRLTVL.

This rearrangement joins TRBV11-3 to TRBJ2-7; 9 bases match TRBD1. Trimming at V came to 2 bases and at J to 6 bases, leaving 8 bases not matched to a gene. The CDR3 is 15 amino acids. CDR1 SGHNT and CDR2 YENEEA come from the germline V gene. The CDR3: CASSLSGQGRSEQYF. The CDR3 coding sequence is TGTGCCAGCAGCTTATCAGGACAGGGGAGGAGCGAGCAGTACTTC.

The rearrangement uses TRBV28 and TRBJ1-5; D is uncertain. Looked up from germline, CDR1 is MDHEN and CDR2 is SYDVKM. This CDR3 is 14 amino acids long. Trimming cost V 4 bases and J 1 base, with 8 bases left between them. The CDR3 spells CASSWTGSNQPQHF. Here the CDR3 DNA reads TGTGCCAGCAGTTGGACTGGGAGCAATCAGCCCCAGCATTTT.

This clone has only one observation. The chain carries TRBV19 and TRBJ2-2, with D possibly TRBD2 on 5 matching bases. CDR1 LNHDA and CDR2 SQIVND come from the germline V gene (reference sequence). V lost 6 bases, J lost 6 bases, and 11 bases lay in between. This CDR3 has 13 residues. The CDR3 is CASRDFSSGELFF. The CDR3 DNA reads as TGTGCCAGTAGGGACTTTTCTTCCGGGGAGCTGTTTTTT.

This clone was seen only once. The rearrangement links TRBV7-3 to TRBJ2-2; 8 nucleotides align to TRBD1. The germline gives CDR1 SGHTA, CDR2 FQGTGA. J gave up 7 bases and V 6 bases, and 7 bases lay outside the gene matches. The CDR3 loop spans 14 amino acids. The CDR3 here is CASSQGATGGELFF. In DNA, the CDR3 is TGTGCCAGCAGTCAGGGGGCTACGGGCGGGGAGCTGTTTTTT. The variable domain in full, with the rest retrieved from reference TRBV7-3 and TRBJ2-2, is GAGVSQTPSNKVTEKGKYVELRCDPISGHTALYWYRQSLGQGPEFLIYFQGTGAADDSGLPNDRFFAVRPEGSVSTLKIQRTERGDSAVYLCASSQGATGGELFFGEGSRLTVL.

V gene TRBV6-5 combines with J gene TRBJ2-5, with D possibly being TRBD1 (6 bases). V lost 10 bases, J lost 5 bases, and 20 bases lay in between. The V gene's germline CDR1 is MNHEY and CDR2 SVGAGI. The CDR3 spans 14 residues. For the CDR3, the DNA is TGTGCCACCAGCAGAGGCTCCCAGGGGGAGACCCAGTACTTC. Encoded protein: CATSRGSQGETQYF.

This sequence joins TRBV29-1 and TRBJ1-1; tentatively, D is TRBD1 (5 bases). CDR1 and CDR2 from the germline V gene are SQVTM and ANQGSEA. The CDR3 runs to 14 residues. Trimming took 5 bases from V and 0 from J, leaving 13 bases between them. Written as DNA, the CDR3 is TGCAGCGTTATAGGACAACGGTTGAACACTGAAGCTTTCTTT. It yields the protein CSVIGQRLNTEAFF.

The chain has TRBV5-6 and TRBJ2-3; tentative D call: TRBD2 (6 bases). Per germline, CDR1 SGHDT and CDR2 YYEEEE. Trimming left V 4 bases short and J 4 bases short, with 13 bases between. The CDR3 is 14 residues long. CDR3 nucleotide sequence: TGTGCCAGCAGCCCGGGACTCCTCTCAGATACGCAGTATTTT. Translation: CASSPGLLSDTQYF.